The sequence of this T cell receptor (beta chain) was determined in a study of T-cell memory formation after mild COVID-19 (dated by TCRdb to about 2021). A note on the overall study: Most TCR sequence clusters were specific to one of the two donors. Two young, previously healthy adult volunteers, one female and one male, were included in the cohort. Longitudinal TCRalpha and TCRbeta repertoire sequencing tracked T-cell clones expanding and contracting after mild COVID-19 in two donors. General study outcomes and caveats: Whether the second-wave clones peaking on day 37 were SARS-CoV-2 specific was not confirmed. Contracting CD4+ clones appeared mostly in the CM and EM memory subsets, whereas CD8+ clones were enriched in EMRA. Some responding clones were detected in pre-infection memory, suggesting pre-existing cross-reactive memory T cells joined the SARS-CoV-2 response. Balanced CD4/CD8 phenotypes were observed for clones contracting from day 15 to 85, whereas a bias towards CD4+ was observed for a second wave of clones expanding from day 15 to 37. Only a couple of mild cases were covered by the study, and larger cohorts that include severe cases with pre-infection samples were considered necessary.

Inclusive of the bounding cysteine and phenylalanine, the CDR3 is 13 residues long. The sequence is cut down to CDR3 DNA, 39 bases in frame from base 1. Trimming accounts for 4 bases at V and 7 bases at J, while the number of junction bases matched to no gene is 6. These reads were obtained on an Illumina NovaSeq 6000. Using 5'RACE with constant-segment primers, TCRalpha and TCRbeta cDNA libraries were constructed, with sample barcodes and unique molecular identifiers added in the process. Trizol reagent was used to extract RNA from every sample. Library amplification was performed in two PCR steps, and a second sample barcode and Illumina TruSeq adapters were introduced in the second step. Sequencing of libraries was performed on an Illumina NovaSeq with 2 x 150 bp paired-end reads. From the authors' description of their analysis: Reads were demultiplexed and collapsed into UMI-guided consensus sequences with migec v1.2.7. Using mixcr v2.1.11, UMI consensuses were aligned to TRA and TRB V and J templates and then assembled into clonotypes. A clonotype was counted as expanded or contracted only when both edgeR and NoisET called the clonotype significant, with the noise models trained on biological replicates. For edgeR calls, a false discovery rate-adjusted p below 0.01 and a log2 fold-change threshold of 1 were applied. As an exploratory analysis of dynamics, max-normalized trajectories of the 1000 most abundant clonotypes were examined by PCA with hierarchical clustering. Each responding clone was given a CD4 or CD8 phenotype based on the CD4+ and CD8+ repertoires, which had been sequenced separately. The raw public reads went through TCRdb reprocessing: fastp at Q25, MiXCR clone calling, in-frame beta chains kept. Each record represents a unique CDR3 protein, reported with the most common genes and DNA among its rows. The V and J calls here are based on TCRdb, not the publication. The table for this sample lists about 430,000 distinct CDR3 sequences; about 24% of them were counted only once. The ten largest make up 8.5% to 10% of the sample.

There are a few counts of this clonotype. Its recognized antigen is unknown. No quality values exist for individual bases; no much larger clone is one base distant. Ficoll-Paque density gradient centrifugation was the method used to isolate PBMCs. The source material was PBMCs or a T cell subset sorted from them (not recorded which). The TCR sequence derives from an adult woman who had mild COVID-19 (a few samples of this study predate the infection). The sample titles of this study are shuffled in the database, so cell type and time point are left out; the donor was told from shared clones. The V and J segments used are TRBV12-3 or TRBV12-4 and TRBJ2-5, with TRBD1 identical over 7 junction bases. The CDR3 corresponds to CASSWTGQRTQYF. The bases are TGTGCCAGCAGTTGGACAGGACAAAGGACCCAGTACTTC.